These 15 T cell receptor beta chains originate from one sample sequenced in a study of blood T cell repertoires in COVID-19 (dated by TCRdb to the early 2020s). The receptor library was made with the immunoSEQ multiplex PCR assay. Held by TCRdb, this immuneACCESS table contains in-frame sequences only and omits some clones. Under half of the omission traces to an unresolved V gene where checked; the cause of the rest is unknown. The sample records 290,000 or so clones, 80% to 85% of which are singletons. The ten largest clones capture approximately 5% of the sample. Sequences were obtained from PBMCs or T cells enriched from blood (not recorded which). These receptors came from a man in his forties or fifties who had been exposed to COVID-19.

The CDR3 loop is CSVVSKPLYGYTF. CDR3 bases: TGCAGCGTTGTGAGCAAACCCCTTTATGGCTACACCTTC. V is TRBV29-1 and J is TRBJ1-2; D is ambiguous. V lost 4 bases and J 5 bases, leaving 14 bases between the germline ends. CDR1 is SQVTM and CDR2 is ANQGSEA in the germline V gene. The CDR3 covers 13 residues.

This clone showed up many times. The rearrangement links TRBV18 to TRBJ1-4, with D possibly matching TRBD1 (6 bases). Deletions cut 2 bases from V and 5 bases from J, with 21 bases between. CDR3 length: 18 amino acids. Germline CDR1 reads KGHSH; CDR2 reads LQKENI. The CDR3 reads CASSPLIRGRGPNEKLFF. CDR3 DNA: TGTGCCAGCTCACCATTAATCAGGGGCCGCGGCCCCAATGAAAAACTGTTTTTT. The whole variable domain, filled in from reference TRBV18 and TRBJ1-4, reads NAGVMQNPRHLVRRRGQEARLRCSPMKGHSHVYWYRQLPEEGLKFMVYLQKENIIDESGMPKERFSAEFPKEGPSILRIQQVVRGDSAAYFCASSPLIRGRGPNEKLFFGSGTQLSVL.

This clone was recorded once. This chain uses TRBV5-1 with TRBJ1-4; TRBD1 aligns across 8 bases. Germline-derived CDR1 and CDR2 are SGHRS and YFSETQ. V shed 0 bases and J 7 bases; nucleotides not matched to a gene: 8. The CDR3 consists of 16 residues. CDR3 bases: TGCGCCAGCAGCTTGGTGGGGACAGGAGGGGCTGAAAAACTGTTTTTT. Protein product: CASSLVGTGGAEKLFF.

CDR3: CASSGQAQSSYNEQFF. CDR3 coding DNA: TGTGCCAGCAGTGGGCAGGCGCAAAGCTCCTACAATGAGCAGTTCTTC. V and J are TRBV2 and TRBJ2-1, with unresolved D. Germline V CDR1 and CDR2: SNHLY, FYNNEI. The CDR3 has 16 residues. V was pared by 4 bases and J by 0 bases, with 13 bases between.

The chain recombines TRBV19 with TRBJ2-3, with 10 positions matching TRBD2. Germline values: CDR1 LNHDA, CDR2 SQIVND (reference sequence). Trimming took 3 bases from V and 6 from J; bases not matched to a gene: 3. This CDR3 contains 14 residues. CDR3 sequence: CASSMRLAGDTQYF. The CDR3 coding sequence is TGTGCCAGTAGTATGAGACTAGCGGGCGATACGCAGTATTTT.

The sample holds a few counts of this clone. The V and J genes are TRBV10-1 and TRBJ2-7; D might be TRBD1 (5 bases). Germline V gene lookup returns CDR1 WNHNN and CDR2 SYGVQD (reference sequence). The CDR3 is made up of 14 amino acids. Trimming cost V 6 bases and J 2 bases, with 14 bases left between them. CDR3 residues: CASSPMVGPYEQYF. The CDR3 DNA follows: TGCGCCAGCAGCCCGATGGTGGGGCCCTACGAGCAGTACTTC.

This rearrangement joins TRBV19 to TRBJ2-7, with D possibly TRBD1 on 6 matching bases. V was cut by 10 bases and J by 3 bases, with 16 bases left in between. The V gene's germline CDR1 is LNHDA and CDR2 SQIVND (reference sequence). The CDR3 has 13 amino acids. The CDR3 region has the DNA TGTGCCACTTCCAACAGGGTGGGCTACGAGCAGTACTTC. This encodes CATSNRVGYEQYF.

The rearrangement joins TRBV24-1 to TRBJ2-5; perhaps TRBD1 as D (6 bases). The CDR3 consists of 13 residues. With 8 bases removed from V and 1 base from J, the gap between germline ends came to 10 bases. CDR1 KGHDR and CDR2 SFDVKD come from the germline V gene. CDR3 DNA: TGTGCCACCAACGACAGGAGCCAAGAGACCCAGTACTTC. Its translation: CATNDRSQETQYF.

The genes are TRBV19 and TRBJ1-1; 7 nucleotides match TRBD1. Germline V CDR1 and CDR2: LNHDA, SQIVND (reference sequence). Trimming cost V 5 bases and J 7 bases; bases outside gene matches: 13. This CDR3 has 15 amino acids. This CDR3 is CASSVNLRDRDEAFF. CDR3 DNA sequence: TGTGCCAGTAGTGTAAATCTCCGGGACAGAGATGAAGCTTTCTTT.

The chain uses TRBV28 and TRBJ1-1; D is uncertain. V was clipped by 10 bases and J by 3 bases, with 39 bases between them. The CDR3 totals 21 residues. CDR1 is MDHEN and CDR2 is SYDVKM in the germline V gene. CDR3: CAIQTPGNFATYVKRDTEAFF. The DNA for the CDR3 is TGTGCCATACAAACCCCGGGCAATTTCGCGACCTACGTGAAGCGGGACACTGAAGCTTTCTTT.

V is TRBV24-1 and J is TRBJ2-5; 7 nucleotides agree with TRBD2. Looked up from germline, CDR1 is KGHDR and CDR2 is SFDVKD. The J segment lost 2 bases and the V segment lost 2 bases, leaving 4 bases of the junction unmatched. This CDR3 has 15 amino acids. The CDR3 DNA reads TGTGCCACCAGTGATTCCAGCGGGAATCAAGAGACCCAGTACTTC. Translation: CATSDSSGNQETQYF.

Only a few counts were recorded for this clone. This chain connects TRBV6-6 to TRBJ1-4; D uncertain. The CDR3 runs to 12 residues. V lost 4 bases, J lost 8 bases, and 8 bases lay in between. Germline CDR1 is MNHNY and CDR2 is SVGAGI (reference sequence). In DNA, the CDR3 is TGTGCCAGCAGTTTGCGAGGAGAAAAACTGTTTTTT. Translation: CASSLRGEKLFF.

V and J are TRBV16 and TRBJ2-4, with 8 bases matching TRBD1. The CDR3 spans 15 residues. V shed 5 bases, J shed 1 base, and the junction held 4 bases outside the gene matches. The germline V gene encodes CDR1 KGHSY and CDR2 FQNENV. CDR3 DNA sequence: TGTGCCAGCAGCTCCTACAGGGGGGCCAAAAACATTCAGTACTTC. This codes for CASSSYRGAKNIQYF.

The rearrangement joins TRBV30 to TRBJ2-3; D remains unclear. Germline values: CDR1 GTSNPN, CDR2 SVGIG (reference sequence). The germline V and J ends were trimmed by 3 bases and 1 base, with 5 bases remaining between them. The CDR3 contains 12 residues. Here the CDR3 reads CAWSRGTDTQYF. CDR3 nucleotide sequence: TGTGCCTGGAGCCGGGGCACAGATACGCAGTATTTT.

The J gene is TRBJ2-5, the V gene TRBV9, with 7 bases lining up with TRBD2. The CDR3 has 13 residues. Germline V gene lookup returns CDR1 SGDLS and CDR2 YYNGEE. V lost 5 bases and J lost 3; bases outside the gene matches: 4. The CDR3 reads CASRAGEEETQYF. The CDR3 bases are TGTGCCAGCAGGGCGGGGGAGGAAGAGACCCAGTACTTC.